This passage covers 20 T cell receptor beta chains from one sample sequenced in a study of CD8+ T cells in alopecia areata. RNA extraction was followed by reverse transcription into cDNA, which acted as the sequencing template. The method was immunoSEQ multiplex PCR; TCRdb's version includes in-frame clones alone and lacks a portion of them. The sample consists of a few hundred thousand clones, roughly 60% of them appearing once. As for treatment: oral pan-JAK inhibitor, 5-10 mg twice daily. This material consisted of CD4+ T cells sorted from blood, taken at approximately week 51, from a patient treated with tofacitinib. All receptors come from a human donor with alopecia areata.

V is TRBV30 and J is TRBJ1-3, with a possible D match to TRBD1 (5 bases). This CDR3 has 13 residues. The V end was cut by 5 bases, the J end by 3 bases, with 11 bases between. The germline CDR1 and CDR2 sequences are GTSNPN and SVGIG (reference sequence). In DNA, the CDR3 is TGTGCCTGGGCCGGGACCCATGGAAACACCATATATTTT. Its translation is CAWAGTHGNTIYF.

The gene calls are TRBV4-2 and TRBJ1-5; weak D call: TRBD1 (5 bases). This CDR3 comprises 14 residues. Germline CDR1 reads LGHNA; CDR2 reads YNFKEQ. V was cut by 0 bases and J by 5 bases, with 8 bases left in between. The CDR3 sequence is CASSQETAYQPQHF. As DNA, the CDR3 is TGTGCCAGCAGCCAAGAGACAGCTTATCAGCCCCAGCATTTT.

This clone was recorded a few times. V and J are TRBV6-6 and TRBJ1-6; no definite D call. There are 15 residues in the CDR3. In germline, CDR1 is MNHNY, CDR2 SVGAGI (reference sequence). The V and J ends lost 2 bases and 7 bases respectively, with 12 bases between them. For the CDR3, the DNA is TGTGCCAGCAGTTACGAGGGTCTTCGGAATTCACCCCTCCACTTT. Protein: CASSYEGLRNSPLHF.

The chain couples TRBV4-1 to TRBJ2-3; D may be TRBD1 (6 bases). CDR3 length: 14 residues. The germline gives CDR1 MGHRA, CDR2 YSYEKL. Trimming took off 4 bases at V and 5 bases at J, with 13 bases between the two ends. CDR3 sequence (DNA): TGCGCCAGCAGCCCGGATCCGGGACAAGATACGCAGTATTTT. This sequence encodes CASSPDPGQDTQYF.

V gene TRBV7-6 combines with J gene TRBJ1-5; D may be TRBD1 (5 bases). The V gene lost 5 bases and the J gene lost 0 bases, with 14 bases spanning the gap. Germline values: CDR1 SGHVS, CDR2 FNYEAQ. The CDR3 spans 16 residues. The CDR3 region is CASSPGQLYSNQPQHF. As DNA, the CDR3 is TGTGCCAGCAGCCCCGGACAACTTTATAGCAATCAGCCCCAGCATTTT. Filled out from reference TRBV7-6 and TRBJ1-5, the complete variable domain reads GAGVSQSPRYKVTKRGQDVALRCDPISGHVSLYWYRQALGQGPEFLTYFNYEAQQDKSGLPNDRFSAERPEGSISTLTIQRTEQRDSAMYRCASSPGQLYSNQPQHFGDGTRLSIL.

The chain carries TRBV4-2 and TRBJ1-6; D is ambiguous. CDR3 length: 15 residues. Germline values: CDR1 LGHNA, CDR2 YNFKEQ. V lost 0 bases and J 9 bases, leaving 12 bases between the germline ends. CDR3 nucleotides: TGTGCCAGCAGCCAAGATGCGGCAAGCGGTTCACCCCTCCACTTT. Translated: CASSQDAASGSPLHF.

The V and J genes are TRBV15 and TRBJ2-4; no definite D call. Trimming shortened V by 8 bases and J by 0 bases, and 14 bases separated the two germline ends. The CDR3 spans 15 residues. Germline CDR1 reads LNHNV; CDR2 reads YYDKDF (reference sequence). Here the CDR3 reads CATGTANLAKNIQYF. The CDR3 coding sequence is TGTGCCACCGGTACTGCGAACCTAGCCAAAAACATTCAGTACTTC.

The chain has TRBV29-1 and TRBJ1-2, with 7 bases lining up with TRBD1. This CDR3 is built from 12 residues. With V trimmed by 6 bases and J by 5 bases, 6 bases remained unmatched. Germline V gene data show CDR1 as SQVTM and CDR2 as ANQGSEA. CDR3 DNA sequence: TGCAGCGTGTGGGGACAGCTGTATGGCTACACCTTC. It yields the protein CSVWGQLYGYTF.

The chain combines TRBV7-9 with TRBJ1-2; 7 bases fit TRBD1. The V and J ends lost 3 bases and 3 bases, in that order; junction bases with no gene match: 10. CDR3 length equals 16 residues. CDR1 is SEHNR and CDR2 is FQNEAQ in the germline V gene (reference sequence). In DNA form, the CDR3 reads TGTGCCAGCAGCTTGACAGACAGGGTGGGTGACTATGGCTACACCTTC. Amino acid sequence: CASSLTDRVGDYGYTF.

V gene TRBV30 combines with J gene TRBJ2-5, with 9 bases matching TRBD2. The germline CDR1 and CDR2 sequences are GTSNPN and SVGIG (reference sequence). The J segment lost 1 base and the V segment lost 8 bases, leaving 8 bases of the junction unmatched. This CDR3 comprises 14 residues. The CDR3 protein is CAHTTSGFQETQYF. The CDR3 DNA sequence: TGTGCCCACACGACTAGCGGATTCCAAGAGACCCAGTACTTC.

This clone was seen more than once but under ten times. This rearrangement joins TRBV10-3 to TRBJ1-1, with 9 bases identical to TRBD1. The germline V gene encodes CDR1 ENHRY and CDR2 SYGVKD. V lost 6 bases, J lost 5 bases, and 10 bases stayed unmatched. The CDR3 contains 15 residues. CDR3 DNA: TGTGCCATCAGGAATTCTAATGACAGGGGGACTGAAGCTTTCTTT. Amino acids: CAIRNSNDRGTEAFF.

This clone appeared a few times. J is TRBJ1-1 and V is TRBV5-1; weak D call: TRBD1 (6 bases). Looked up from germline, CDR1 is SGHRS and CDR2 is YFSETQ. The CDR3 sequence is 12 residues long. Trimming removed 4 bases at V and 7 bases at J, with 11 bases between. CDR3 region: CASSPQGYEAFF. CDR3 coding DNA: TGCGCCAGCAGCCCCCAGGGGTATGAAGCTTTCTTT. Together with reference TRBV5-1 and TRBJ1-1, the CDR3 gives the full variable domain: KAGVTQTPRYLIKTRGQQVTLSCSPISGHRSVSWYQQTPGQGLQFLFEYFSETQRNKGNFPGRFSGRQFSNSRSEMNVSTLELGDSALYLCASSPQGYEAFFGQGTRLTVV.

This clone occurred a few times. The chain combines TRBV29-1 with TRBJ1-1, with 9 nucleotides matching TRBD1. Germline trimming cut 0 bases from V and 6 bases from J; bases unmatched to any gene: 8. The CDR3 runs 15 residues. CDR1 SQVTM and CDR2 ANQGSEA come from the germline V gene. CDR3 loop: CSVEDSGTGIAEAFF. The CDR3 coding sequence is TGCAGCGTTGAAGACTCCGGGACAGGGATCGCTGAAGCTTTCTTT.

V is TRBV7-2 and J is TRBJ1-5, with unresolved D. The ends were cut back, 6 bases at V and 5 bases at J, with 11 bases in the middle. The CDR3 totals 13 residues. The germline gives CDR1 SGHTA, CDR2 FQGNSA. This chain's CDR3 is CASSVGLDQPQHF. CDR3 coding DNA: TGTGCCAGCAGTGTAGGGTTGGATCAGCCCCAGCATTTT.

J is TRBJ1-6 and V is TRBV5-1; D perhaps matches TRBD1 (6 bases). CDR3 size: 15 residues. V lost 1 base, J lost 6 bases, and 11 bases lay in between. The germline V gene encodes CDR1 SGHRS and CDR2 YFSETQ. The CDR3 nucleotides read TGCGCCAGCAGCTTGATGACAGGACCTAATTCACCCCTCCACTTT. It yields the protein CASSLMTGPNSPLHF.

The chain uses TRBV5-6 and TRBJ2-3; 7 positions match TRBD1. The CDR3 extends over 16 amino acids. V was clipped by 2 bases and J by 0 bases; unmatched bases: 6. Germline CDR1 is SGHDT and CDR2 is YYEEEE. The CDR3 DNA follows: TGTGCCAGCAGCTTCCCGGGGACAGCTAGCACAGATACGCAGTATTTT. Encoded protein: CASSFPGTASTDTQYF.

The chain couples TRBV18 to TRBJ1-4, with a possible D match to TRBD1 (6 bases). Trimming shortened V by 0 bases and J by 7 bases, and 12 bases separated the two germline ends. The germline V gene encodes CDR1 KGHSH and CDR2 LQKENI. This CDR3 has 15 residues. The CDR3 DNA reads TGTGCCAGCTCACCACCGGAAGGGGGTGGTGAAAAACTGTTTTTT. Encoded protein: CASSPPEGGGEKLFF.

This clone has more than one count but fewer than ten. V and J are TRBV29-1 and TRBJ2-5, with D maybe TRBD2 (5 bases). There are 16 residues in the CDR3. The V gene's germline CDR1 is SQVTM and CDR2 ANQGSEA. V lost 6 bases and J 4 bases, leaving 24 bases between the germline ends. CDR3 sequence reads: CSVARNFGLGGETQYF. The CDR3, as DNA: TGCAGCGTCGCCCGGAACTTTGGACTCGGCGGAGAGACCCAGTACTTC.

The chain links TRBV5-1 to TRBJ1-2; 10 nucleotides align to TRBD1. Germline V lookup: CDR1 SGHRS, CDR2 YFSETQ. Losses at the gene ends were 3 bases for V and 5 bases for J; bases not matched to a gene: 4. This CDR3 is 14 amino acids long. CDR3 bases: TGCGCCAGCAGCTGGGACAGGGGAGGTTATGGCTACACCTTC. This translates into CASSWDRGGYGYTF. Using reference TRBV5-1 and TRBJ1-2 for the parts outside the CDR3, the full variable domain is KAGVTQTPRYLIKTRGQQVTLSCSPISGHRSVSWYQQTPGQGLQFLFEYFSETQRNKGNFPGRFSGRQFSNSRSEMNVSTLELGDSALYLCASSWDRGGYGYTFGSGTRLTVV.

This clone was observed a few times. V is TRBV14 and J is TRBJ2-7; possible D gene TRBD2, 5 bases. The V end lost 3 bases, the J end lost 0 bases, and 18 bases lay between the germline ends. The CDR3 extends over 17 amino acids. Germline CDR1 SGHDN, CDR2 FVKESK. The CDR3 DNA reads TGTGCCAGCAGCCAGATGAGATATGGACTTGACTCCTACGAGCAGTACTTC. It encodes CASSQMRYGLDSYEQYF.